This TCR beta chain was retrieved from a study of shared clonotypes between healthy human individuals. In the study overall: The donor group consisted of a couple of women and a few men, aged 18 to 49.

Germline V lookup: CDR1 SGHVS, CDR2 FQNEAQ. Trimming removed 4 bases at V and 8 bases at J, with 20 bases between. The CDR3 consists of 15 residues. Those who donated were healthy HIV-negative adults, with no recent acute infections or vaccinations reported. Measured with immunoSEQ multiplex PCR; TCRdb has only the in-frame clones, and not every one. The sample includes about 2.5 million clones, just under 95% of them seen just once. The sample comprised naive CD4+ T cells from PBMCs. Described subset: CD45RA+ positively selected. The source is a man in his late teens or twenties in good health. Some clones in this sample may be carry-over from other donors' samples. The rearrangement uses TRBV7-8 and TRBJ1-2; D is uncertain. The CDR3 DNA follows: TGTGCCAGCAGCTCACACACGGGGATCTTGGGGGGCTACACCTTC. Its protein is CASSSHTGILGGYTF. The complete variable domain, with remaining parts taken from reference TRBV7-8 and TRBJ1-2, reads GAGVSQSPRYKVAKRGQDVALRCDPISGHVSLFWYQQALGQGPEFLTYFQNEAQLDKSGLPSDRFFAERPEGSVSTLKIQRTQQEDSAVYLCASSSHTGILGGYTFGSGTRLTVV.